This T cell receptor beta chain was found in a study of blood T cell repertoires in COVID-19. Background on the study: Acute and convalescent COVID-19 samples came from the United States, Italy and Spain. Sources were T cells, B-cell-depleted T cells, or PBMCs; the material itself was cDNA or gDNA.

This clone was counted only a few times. There are 13 residues in the CDR3. V lost 2 bases, J lost 7 bases, and 13 bases lay in between. From germline, CDR1 is SGHRS and CDR2 YFSETQ. Using immunoSEQ multiplex PCR, the repertoire was profiled, and TCRdb retains in-frame clones only, with some absent. Among more than 110,000 clones listed, approximately 80% were seen once. The chain has TRBV5-1 and TRBJ2-7; tentatively, D is TRBD2 (5 bases). Material: peripheral blood. The origin of this receptor is a human donor in a cohort sampled during active COVID-19. The CDR3 DNA follows: TGCGCCAGCAGCTTATCCATCGTAGCGGAGCAGTACTTC. Protein sequence: CASSLSIVAEQYF.